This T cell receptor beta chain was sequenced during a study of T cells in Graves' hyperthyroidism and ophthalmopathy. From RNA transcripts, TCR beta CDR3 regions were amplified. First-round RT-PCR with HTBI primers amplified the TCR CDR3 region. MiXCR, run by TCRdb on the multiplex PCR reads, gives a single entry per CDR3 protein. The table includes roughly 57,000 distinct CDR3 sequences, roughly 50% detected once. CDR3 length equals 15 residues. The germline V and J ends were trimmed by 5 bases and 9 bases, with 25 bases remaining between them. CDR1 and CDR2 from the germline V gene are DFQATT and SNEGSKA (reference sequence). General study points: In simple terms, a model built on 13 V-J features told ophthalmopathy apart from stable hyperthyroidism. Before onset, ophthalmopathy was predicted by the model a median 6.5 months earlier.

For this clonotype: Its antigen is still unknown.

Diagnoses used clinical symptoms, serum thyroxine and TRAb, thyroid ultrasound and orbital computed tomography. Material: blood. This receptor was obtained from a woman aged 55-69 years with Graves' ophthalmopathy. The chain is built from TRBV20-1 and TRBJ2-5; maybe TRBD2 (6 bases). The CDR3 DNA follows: TGCAGTGCTGCGTCCCCCGGGACTTCTAATCAGCCCCAGTACTTC. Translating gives CSAASPGTSNQPQYF.